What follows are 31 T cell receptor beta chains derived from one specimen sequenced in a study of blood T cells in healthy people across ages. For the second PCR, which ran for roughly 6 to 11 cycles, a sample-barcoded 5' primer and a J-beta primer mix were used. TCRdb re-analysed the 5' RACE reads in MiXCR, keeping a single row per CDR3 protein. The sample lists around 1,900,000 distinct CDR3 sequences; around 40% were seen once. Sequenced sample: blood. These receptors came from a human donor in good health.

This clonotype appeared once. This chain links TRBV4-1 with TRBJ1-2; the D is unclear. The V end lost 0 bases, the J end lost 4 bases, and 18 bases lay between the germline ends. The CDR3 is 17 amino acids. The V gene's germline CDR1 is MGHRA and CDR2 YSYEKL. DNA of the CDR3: TGCGCCAGCAGCCAAGATATTAGCGTTTGGGAGGGCTATGGCTACACCTTC. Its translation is CASSQDISVWEGYGYTF.

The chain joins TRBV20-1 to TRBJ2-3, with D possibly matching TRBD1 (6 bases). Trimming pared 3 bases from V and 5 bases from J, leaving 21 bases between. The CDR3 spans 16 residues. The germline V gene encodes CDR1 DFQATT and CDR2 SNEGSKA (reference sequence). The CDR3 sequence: CSARGRGRYVVDTQYF. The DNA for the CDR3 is TGCAGTGCTAGGGGCAGGGGAAGGTATGTGGTAGATACGCAGTATTTT.

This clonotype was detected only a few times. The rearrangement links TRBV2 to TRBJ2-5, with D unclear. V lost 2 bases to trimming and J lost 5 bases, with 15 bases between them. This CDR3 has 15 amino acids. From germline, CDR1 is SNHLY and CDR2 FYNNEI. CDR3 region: CASSELGIFQETQYF. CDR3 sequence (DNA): TGTGCCAGCAGTGAATTGGGGATTTTTCAGGAGACCCAGTACTTC.

This chain's CDR3 is CASSLSRTEEYDTEAFF. The CDR3 bases are TGTGCCAGCAGCTTAAGTCGCACCGAAGAGTATGACACTGAAGCTTTCTTT. This chain links TRBV7-9 with TRBJ1-1, with D uncertain. CDR3 size: 17 residues. V lost 2 bases and J lost 3, with 19 bases in between. Looked up from germline, CDR1 is SEHNR and CDR2 is FQNEAQ (reference sequence).

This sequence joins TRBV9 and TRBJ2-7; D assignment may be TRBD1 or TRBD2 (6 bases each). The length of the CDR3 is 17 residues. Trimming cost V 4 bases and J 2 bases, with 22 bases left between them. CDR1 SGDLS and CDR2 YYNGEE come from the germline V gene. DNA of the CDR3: TGTGCCAGCAGCCCTGACGGAGGGGGTTGGGACACCTACGAGCAGTACTTC. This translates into CASSPDGGGWDTYEQYF.

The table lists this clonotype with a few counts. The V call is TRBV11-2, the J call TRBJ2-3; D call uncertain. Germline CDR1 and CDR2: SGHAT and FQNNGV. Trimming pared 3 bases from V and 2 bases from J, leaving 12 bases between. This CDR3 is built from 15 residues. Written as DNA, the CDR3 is TGTGCCAGCAGCTTGAGTGTGGTAACCACAGATACGCAGTATTTT. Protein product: CASSLSVVTTDTQYF.

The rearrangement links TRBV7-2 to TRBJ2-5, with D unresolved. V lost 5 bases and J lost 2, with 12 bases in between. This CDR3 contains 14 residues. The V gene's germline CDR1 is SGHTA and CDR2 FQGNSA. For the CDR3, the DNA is TGTGCCAGCAGCCAAATGGCAGTTCAAGAGACCCAGTACTTC. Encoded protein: CASSQMAVQETQYF.

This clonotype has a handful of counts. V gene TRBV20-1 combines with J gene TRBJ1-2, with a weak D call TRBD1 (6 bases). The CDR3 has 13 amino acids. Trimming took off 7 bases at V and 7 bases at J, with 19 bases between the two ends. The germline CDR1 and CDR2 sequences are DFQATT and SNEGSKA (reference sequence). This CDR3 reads CSVRQADYLGYTF. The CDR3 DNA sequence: TGCAGTGTTCGACAGGCCGACTATCTTGGCTACACCTTC.

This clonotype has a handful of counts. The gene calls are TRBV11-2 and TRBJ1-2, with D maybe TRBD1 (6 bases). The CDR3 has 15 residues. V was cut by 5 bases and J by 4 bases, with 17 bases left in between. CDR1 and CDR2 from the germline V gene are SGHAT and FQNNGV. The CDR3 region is CASSLLRTEIYGYTF. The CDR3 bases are TGTGCCAGCAGCCTCCTACGGACAGAGATCTATGGCTACACCTTC.

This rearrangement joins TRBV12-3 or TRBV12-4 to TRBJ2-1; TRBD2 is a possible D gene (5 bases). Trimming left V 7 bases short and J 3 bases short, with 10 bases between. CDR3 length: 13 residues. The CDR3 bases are TGTGCCAGCAACCCGGGGAACTACAATGAGCAGTTCTTC. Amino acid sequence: CASNPGNYNEQFF.

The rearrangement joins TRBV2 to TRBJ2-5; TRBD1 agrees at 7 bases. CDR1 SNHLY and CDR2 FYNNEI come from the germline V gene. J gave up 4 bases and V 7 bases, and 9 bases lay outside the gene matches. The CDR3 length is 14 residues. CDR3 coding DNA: TGTGCCAGCACTATGGACAGGTTCGGAGAGACCCAGTACTTC. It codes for CASTMDRFGETQYF.

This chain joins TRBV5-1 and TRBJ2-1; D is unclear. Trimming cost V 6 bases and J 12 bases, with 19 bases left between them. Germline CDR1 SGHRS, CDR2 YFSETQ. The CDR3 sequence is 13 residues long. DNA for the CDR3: TGCGCCAGCACCTCGGTCGAATTGGTTGGGCAGTTCTTC. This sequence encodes CASTSVELVGQFF.

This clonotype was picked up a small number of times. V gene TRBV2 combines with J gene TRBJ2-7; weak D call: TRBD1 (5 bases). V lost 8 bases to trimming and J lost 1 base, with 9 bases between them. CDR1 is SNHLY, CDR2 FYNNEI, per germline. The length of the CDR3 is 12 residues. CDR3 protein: CASADRSYEQYF. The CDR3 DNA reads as TGTGCCAGCGCTGACAGATCCTACGAGCAGTACTTC.

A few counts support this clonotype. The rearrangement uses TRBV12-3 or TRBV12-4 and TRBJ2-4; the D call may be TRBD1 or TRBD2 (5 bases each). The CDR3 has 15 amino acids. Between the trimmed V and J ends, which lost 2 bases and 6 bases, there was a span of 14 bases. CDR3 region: CASSLRMGVRNIQYF. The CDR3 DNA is TGTGCCAGCAGTTTAAGAATGGGGGTCCGAAACATTCAGTACTTC.

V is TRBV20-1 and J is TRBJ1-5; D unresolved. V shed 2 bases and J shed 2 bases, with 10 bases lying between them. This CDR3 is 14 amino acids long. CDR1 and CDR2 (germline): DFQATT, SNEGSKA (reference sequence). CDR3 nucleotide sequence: TGCAGTGCTAGAAAGTTTGGGGGCAATCAGCCCCAGCATTTT. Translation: CSARKFGGNQPQHF.

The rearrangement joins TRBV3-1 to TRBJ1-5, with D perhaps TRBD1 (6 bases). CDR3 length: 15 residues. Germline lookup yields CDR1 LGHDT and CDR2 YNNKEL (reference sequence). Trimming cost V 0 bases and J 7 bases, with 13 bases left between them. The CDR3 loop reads CASSQDIGGWQPQHF. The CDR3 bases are TGTGCCAGCAGCCAAGATATAGGGGGATGGCAGCCCCAGCATTTT.

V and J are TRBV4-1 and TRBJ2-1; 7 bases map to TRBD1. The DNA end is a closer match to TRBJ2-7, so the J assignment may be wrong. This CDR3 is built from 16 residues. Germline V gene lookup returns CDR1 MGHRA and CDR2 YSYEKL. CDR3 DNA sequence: TGCGCCAGCAGCCAAGTCCCGGGACAGATCTACAATGAGCAGTACTTC. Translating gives CASSQVPGQIYNEQYF.

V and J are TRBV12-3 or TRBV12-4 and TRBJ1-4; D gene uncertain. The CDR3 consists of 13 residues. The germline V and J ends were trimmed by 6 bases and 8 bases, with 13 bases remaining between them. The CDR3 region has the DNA TGTGCCAGCAGGTTTACAGAAACCGAAAAACTGTTTTTT. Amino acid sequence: CASRFTETEKLFF.

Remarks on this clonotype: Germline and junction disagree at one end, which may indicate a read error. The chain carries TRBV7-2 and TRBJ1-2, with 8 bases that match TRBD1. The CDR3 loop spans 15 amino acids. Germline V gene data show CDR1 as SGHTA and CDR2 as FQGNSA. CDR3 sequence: CASSFDRGQYYGYTF. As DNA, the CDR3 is TGTGCCAGTAGCTTTGACAGGGGACAGTACTATGGCTACACCTTC.

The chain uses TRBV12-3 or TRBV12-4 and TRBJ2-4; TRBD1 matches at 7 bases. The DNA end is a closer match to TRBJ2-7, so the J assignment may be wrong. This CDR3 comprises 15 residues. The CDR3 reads CASSLLQGLFYEQYF. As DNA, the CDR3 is TGTGCCAGCAGTTTGTTACAGGGGCTTTTCTACGAGCAGTACTTC.

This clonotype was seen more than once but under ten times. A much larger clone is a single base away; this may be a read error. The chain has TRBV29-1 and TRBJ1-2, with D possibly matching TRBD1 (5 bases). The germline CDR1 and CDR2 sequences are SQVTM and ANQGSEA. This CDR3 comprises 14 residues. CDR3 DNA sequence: TGCATCGTTGAGTCAGGGATTAATGAGAATGGCTACACCTTC. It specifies CIVESGINENGYTF.

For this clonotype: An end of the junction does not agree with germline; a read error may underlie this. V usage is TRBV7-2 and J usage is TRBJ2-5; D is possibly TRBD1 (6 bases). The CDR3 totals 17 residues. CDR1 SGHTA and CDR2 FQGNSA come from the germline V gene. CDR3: CASSLGVPGQGQETQYF. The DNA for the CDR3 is TGCGCCAGCAGCTTGGGGGTACCGGGGCAGGGGCAAGAGACCCAGTACTTC.

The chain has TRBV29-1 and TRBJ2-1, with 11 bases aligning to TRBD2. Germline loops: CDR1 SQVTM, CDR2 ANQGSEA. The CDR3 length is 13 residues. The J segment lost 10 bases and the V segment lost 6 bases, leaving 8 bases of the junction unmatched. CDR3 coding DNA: TGCAGCGTCTTAGCGGGGGGGCTCTACGAGCAGTTCTTC. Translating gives CSVLAGGLYEQFF.

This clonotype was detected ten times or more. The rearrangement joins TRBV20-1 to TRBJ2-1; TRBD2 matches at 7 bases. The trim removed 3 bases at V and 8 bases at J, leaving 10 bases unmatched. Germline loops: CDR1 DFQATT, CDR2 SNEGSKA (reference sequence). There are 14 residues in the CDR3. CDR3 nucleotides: TGCAGTGCTAGTCTACCGGGGGGTAGGTATGAGCAGTTCTTC. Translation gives CSASLPGGRYEQFF.

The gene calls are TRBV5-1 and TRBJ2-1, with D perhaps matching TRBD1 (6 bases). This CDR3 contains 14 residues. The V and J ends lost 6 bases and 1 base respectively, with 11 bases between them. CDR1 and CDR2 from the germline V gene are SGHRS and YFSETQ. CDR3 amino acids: CASMTGYSYNEQFF. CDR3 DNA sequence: TGCGCCAGCATGACAGGCTATTCCTACAATGAGCAGTTCTTC. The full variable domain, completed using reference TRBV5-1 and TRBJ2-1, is KAGVTQTPRYLIKTRGQQVTLSCSPISGHRSVSWYQQTPGQGLQFLFEYFSETQRNKGNFPGRFSGRQFSNSRSEMNVSTLELGDSALYLCASMTGYSYNEQFFGPGTRLTVL.

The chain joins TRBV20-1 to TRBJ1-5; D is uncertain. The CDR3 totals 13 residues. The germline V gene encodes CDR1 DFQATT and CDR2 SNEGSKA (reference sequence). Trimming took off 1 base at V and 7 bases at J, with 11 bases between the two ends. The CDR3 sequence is CSARVGVGQPQHF. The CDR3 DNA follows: TGCAGTGCTAGAGTCGGGGTGGGGCAGCCCCAGCATTTT.

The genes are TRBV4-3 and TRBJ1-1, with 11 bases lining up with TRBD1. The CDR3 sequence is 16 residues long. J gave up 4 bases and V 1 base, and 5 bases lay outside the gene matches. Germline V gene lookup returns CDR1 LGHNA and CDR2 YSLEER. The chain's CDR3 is CASSQVPGQGGTEAFF. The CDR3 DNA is TGCGCCAGCAGCCAAGTTCCGGGACAGGGGGGCACTGAAGCTTTCTTT.

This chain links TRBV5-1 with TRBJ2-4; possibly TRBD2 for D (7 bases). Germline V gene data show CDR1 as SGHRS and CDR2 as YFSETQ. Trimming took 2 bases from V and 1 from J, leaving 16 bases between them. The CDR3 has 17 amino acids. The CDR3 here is CASSLTAGEGAKNIQYF. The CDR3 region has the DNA TGCGCCAGCAGCTTAACGGCAGGGGAGGGTGCCAAAAACATTCAGTACTTC.

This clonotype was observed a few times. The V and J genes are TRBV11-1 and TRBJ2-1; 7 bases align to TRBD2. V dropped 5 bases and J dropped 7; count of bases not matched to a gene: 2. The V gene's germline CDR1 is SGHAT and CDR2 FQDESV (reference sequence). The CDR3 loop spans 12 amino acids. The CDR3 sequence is CASSEGLNEQFF. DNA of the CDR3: TGTGCCAGCAGCGAGGGACTAAATGAGCAGTTCTTC.

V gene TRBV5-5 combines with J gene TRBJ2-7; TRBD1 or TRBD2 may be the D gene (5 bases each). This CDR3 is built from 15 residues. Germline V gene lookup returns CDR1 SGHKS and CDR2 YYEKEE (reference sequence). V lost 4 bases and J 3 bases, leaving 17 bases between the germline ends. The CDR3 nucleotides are TGTGCCAGCAGCCGATTGTCCCGGGGCGACTACGAGCAGTACTTC. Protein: CASSRLSRGDYEQYF.

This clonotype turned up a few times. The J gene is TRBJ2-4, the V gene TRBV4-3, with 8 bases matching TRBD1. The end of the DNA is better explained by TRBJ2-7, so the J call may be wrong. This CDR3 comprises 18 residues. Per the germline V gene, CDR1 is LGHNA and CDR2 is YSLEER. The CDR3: CASSQVGATGTGFYEQYF. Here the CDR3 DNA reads TGCGCCAGCAGCCAAGTGGGAGCAACCGGGACAGGTTTCTACGAGCAGTACTTC.